In this sample, the clone carrying this T cell receptor (beta chain) turned up many times. This entry is derived from a study of neurological immune-mediated disorders. CDR3 length equals 18 residues. One entry per CDR3 protein, called by TCRdb with MiXCR from the 5' RACE reads. This repertoire shows 45,000 to 65,000 distinct CDR3 sequences, around 4.4% found once; its top ten account for about 3.1%. Material: PBMCs. This receptor was obtained from a man aged 50 or older with multiple sclerosis. The V gene is TRBV21-1, the J gene TRBJ1-1. TRBV21-1 is assigned pseudogene status. The CDR3 DNA reads as TGTGCCAGCAGCAACGGGAGGGGGCCCTTGAAGATGAACACTGAAGCTTTCTTT. Encoded protein: CASSNGRGPLKMNTEAFF.